Listed here are 27 T cell receptor beta chains from one sample, sequenced in a study of shared clonotypes between healthy human individuals. The table came from immunoSEQ multiplex PCR; TCRdb's copy has only in-frame clones and leaves some out. This sample has roughly 2.4 million clones, with 95% found just once. Sequencing was done on a sample of naive CD4+ T cells sorted from blood. Subset of the sample: CD45RA+ positively selected. The receptors were sampled from a man younger than 35 in good health.

V is TRBV6-5 and J is TRBJ2-1, with a possible D match to TRBD2 (7 bases). CDR1 is MNHEY and CDR2 is SVGAGI in the germline V gene. The ends were cut back, 10 bases at V and 2 bases at J, with 15 bases in the middle. This CDR3 region has 14 residues. CDR3 loop: CATQRGGAYNEQFF. DNA for the CDR3: TGTGCCACCCAAAGGGGGGGTGCCTACAATGAGCAGTTCTTC.

This clone was recorded only once. The J gene is TRBJ1-1, the V gene TRBV5-1; possibly TRBD1 for D (5 bases). With 5 bases removed from V and 7 bases from J, the gap between germline ends came to 21 bases. CDR1 and CDR2 from the germline V gene are SGHRS and YFSETQ. The CDR3 is 15 residues long. CDR3 in DNA: TGCGCCAGCAGTTTTACGGGACGGTCCTTAGTTGAAGCTTTCTTT. Translated, it gives CASSFTGRSLVEAFF. Together with reference TRBV5-1 and TRBJ1-1, the CDR3 gives the full variable domain: KAGVTQTPRYLIKTRGQQVTLSCSPISGHRSVSWYQQTPGQGLQFLFEYFSETQRNKGNFPGRFSGRQFSNSRSEMNVSTLELGDSALYLCASSFTGRSLVEAFFGQGTRLTVV.

The table lists this clone with a count of one. The V and J genes are TRBV28 and TRBJ1-1, with D possibly being TRBD1 (5 bases). The ends were cut back, 8 bases at V and 4 bases at J, with 17 bases in the middle. There are 14 residues in the CDR3. The germline CDR1 and CDR2 sequences are MDHEN and SYDVKM. CDR3 sequence: CASSSPGRRTEAFF. In DNA, the CDR3 is TGTGCCAGCTCCAGTCCGGGGCGTCGCACTGAAGCTTTCTTT.

This sequence joins TRBV30 and TRBJ2-7; D tentatively fits TRBD1 or TRBD2 (6 bases each). The germline V and J ends were trimmed by 5 bases and 2 bases, with 13 bases remaining between them. Germline V gives CDR1 GTSNPN, CDR2 SVGIG (reference sequence). CDR3 length: 13 amino acids. In DNA form, the CDR3 reads TGTGCCTGGGAAAGGGGGGACGCCTACGAGCAGTACTTC. Protein product: CAWERGDAYEQYF.

J is TRBJ1-1 and V is TRBV29-1; a weak D match, TRBD1 (6 bases). V shed 3 bases and J shed 5 bases, with 25 bases lying between them. CDR3 length: 17 residues. Looked up from germline, CDR1 is SQVTM and CDR2 is ANQGSEA. The chain's CDR3 is CSVDNPAAQGGRTEAFF. The CDR3 DNA reads as TGCAGCGTTGATAACCCTGCTGCACAGGGAGGTAGGACTGAAGCTTTCTTT. The full variable domain, rest sourced from reference TRBV29-1 and TRBJ1-1, is SAVISQKPSRDICQRGTSLTIQCQVDSQVTMMFWYRQQPGQSLTLIATANQGSEATYESGFVIDKFPISRPNLTFSTLTVSNMSPEDSSIYLCSVDNPAAQGGRTEAFFGQGTRLTVV.

V gene TRBV2 combines with J gene TRBJ1-1, with 10 bases lining up with TRBD1. Germline V gene lookup returns CDR1 SNHLY and CDR2 FYNNEI. The CDR3 is 15 amino acids. J lost 4 bases, V lost 6 bases, and 8 bases had no gene match. DNA for the CDR3: TGTGCCAGCAGGAGCAGACAGGGGGCGAGCACTGAAGCTTTCTTT. It specifies CASRSRQGASTEAFF.

This clone appeared a single time. The gene calls are TRBV6-6 and TRBJ2-3; a possible D gene is TRBD2 (6 bases). The V gene lost 2 bases and the J gene lost 8 bases, with 17 bases spanning the gap. Germline CDR1 and CDR2: MNHNY and SVGAGI (reference sequence). This CDR3 is built from 15 residues. The CDR3 DNA reads TGTGCCAGCAGTTACGGTGGGGGGAGAAGGGCTACGCAGTATTTT. Its protein is CASSYGGGRRATQYF.

CDR3 loop: CASSVSRREAYEQYF. The DNA for the CDR3 is TGTGCCAGCAGTGTTTCGCGGCGGGAGGCCTACGAGCAGTACTTC. V gene TRBV2 combines with J gene TRBJ2-7, with 8 bases aligning to TRBD2. The CDR3 is 15 amino acids. The germline gives CDR1 SNHLY, CDR2 FYNNEI. The trim removed 4 bases at V and 2 bases at J, leaving 7 bases unmatched.

The chain recombines TRBV5-1 with TRBJ2-7, with 7 nucleotides matching TRBD2. The CDR3 covers 16 residues. Trimming at V came to 4 bases and at J to 0 bases, leaving 10 bases not matched to a gene. CDR1 SGHRS and CDR2 YFSETQ come from the germline V gene. CDR3: CASSPDSGGTSYEQYF. The CDR3, as DNA: TGCGCCAGCAGCCCGGACTCCGGGGGGACCTCCTACGAGCAGTACTTC.

A remark on this clone: At the DNA level, this CDR3 is encoded by other sequences in the same sample as well. The chain combines TRBV5-1 with TRBJ2-5, with no clear D. The V end was cut by 4 bases, the J end by 5 bases, with 9 bases between. CDR1 and CDR2 (germline): SGHRS, YFSETQ. This CDR3 region has 12 residues. CDR3 region: CASSPGLETQYF. The CDR3 DNA follows: TGCGCCAGCAGCCCCGGGTTGGAGACCCAGTACTTC.

The chain is built from TRBV10-1 and TRBJ2-3; 8 nucleotides align to TRBD1. CDR3 size: 13 residues. V shed 5 bases, J shed 8 bases, and the junction held 6 bases outside the gene matches. Germline CDR1 and CDR2: WNHNN and SYGVQD (reference sequence). This CDR3 reads CASSPDRAGTQYF. The CDR3, as DNA: TGCGCCAGCAGTCCGGACAGGGCGGGTACGCAGTATTTT.

The gene calls are TRBV5-3 and TRBJ1-3; D unresolved. TRBV5-3 is an open reading frame, and its role is uncertain. This CDR3 is 16 amino acids long. V dropped 4 bases and J dropped 4 bases, with 18 bases sitting between them. CDR3 loop: CARSPPAALRGNTIYF. The CDR3 region has the DNA TGTGCCAGAAGCCCACCCGCGGCCTTACGGGGAAACACCATATATTTT.

This clone appeared once. This chain links TRBV6-1 with TRBJ2-7, with a weak D call TRBD2 (6 bases). This CDR3 contains 13 residues. The V end was cut by 8 bases, the J end by 1 base, with 12 bases between. CDR1 is MNHNS and CDR2 is SASEGT in the germline V gene. The chain's CDR3 is CASGSGASYEQYF. CDR3 bases: TGTGCCAGCGGGTCGGGAGCGTCCTACGAGCAGTACTTC.

The J gene is TRBJ2-3, the V gene TRBV30; D remains unclear. The CDR3 covers 15 residues. The germline gives CDR1 GTSNPN, CDR2 SVGIG (reference sequence). The ends were cut back, 2 bases at V and 1 base at J, with 13 bases in the middle. CDR3 protein: CAWSLGNRGTDTQYF. CDR3 bases: TGTGCCTGGAGTCTCGGTAACAGAGGCACAGATACGCAGTATTTT.

This clone appeared a single time. This chain joins TRBV9 and TRBJ2-5, with a possible D match to TRBD2 (6 bases). The CDR3 extends over 15 amino acids. Per germline, CDR1 SGDLS and CDR2 YYNGEE. The V and J ends lost 6 bases and 5 bases respectively, with 20 bases between them. The CDR3 nucleotides are TGTGCCAGCACCCGAAAGGAGGGTTTAATGGAGACCCAGTACTTC. Its protein is CASTRKEGLMETQYF. The whole variable domain, filled in from reference TRBV9 and TRBJ2-5, reads DSGVTQTPKHLITATGQRVTLRCSPRSGDLSVYWYQQSLDQGLQFLIQYYNGEERAKGNILERFSAQQFPDLHSELNLSSLELGDSALYFCASTRKEGLMETQYFGPGTRLLVL.

In nucleotides, the CDR3 is TGTGCCAGCAGCTCTAGCGGGGGGGCCTCCGGGGCCAACGTCCTGACTTTC. This codes for CASSSSGGASGANVLTF. The genes are TRBV7-2 and TRBJ2-6; 12 bases are shared with TRBD2. The CDR3 consists of 17 residues. Germline V CDR1 and CDR2: SGHTA, FQGNSA. With V trimmed by 4 bases and J by 4 bases, 5 bases remained unmatched.

The rearrangement links TRBV7-3 to TRBJ1-1; D gene ambiguous. The V end was cut by 6 bases, the J end by 1 base, with 12 bases between. Germline V gives CDR1 SGHTA, CDR2 FQGTGA. The CDR3 has 14 residues. CDR3 bases: TGTGCCAGCAGGCCGGCCCCCGGGAACACTGAAGCTTTCTTT. Its protein product is CASRPAPGNTEAFF.

The rearrangement joins TRBV29-1 to TRBJ2-3, with 14 bases identical to TRBD2. CDR3 length: 19 residues. The V segment lost 5 bases and the J segment 6 bases; nucleotides outside the gene matches: 19. Per germline, CDR1 SQVTM and CDR2 ANQGSEA. CDR3 amino acids: CSVLLGLAGVPPPRDTQYF. The DNA for the CDR3 is TGCAGCGTTCTCTTGGGACTAGCGGGGGTCCCTCCCCCACGTGATACGCAGTATTTT.

This clone was recorded only once. The CDR3 spells CASSTQGASTEAFF. The CDR3 DNA follows: TGTGCCAGTAGTACACAGGGGGCGAGTACTGAAGCTTTCTTT. The V call is TRBV19, the J call TRBJ1-1; 9 bases are shared with TRBD1. CDR3 size: 14 residues. V lost 4 bases and J lost 5; bases outside the gene matches: 5. Per the germline V gene, CDR1 is LNHDA and CDR2 is SQIVND (reference sequence).

The rearrangement links TRBV10-3 to TRBJ2-2, with 10 bases aligning to TRBD2. CDR3 size: 16 residues. Losses at the gene ends were 6 bases for V and 4 bases for J; bases not matched to a gene: 8. Germline assignment: CDR1 ENHRY and CDR2 SYGVKD. The CDR3 protein is CAIREEREGPTGELFF. CDR3 sequence (DNA): TGTGCCATCAGAGAAGAGCGGGAGGGCCCCACCGGGGAGCTGTTTTTT.

V usage is TRBV5-1 and J usage is TRBJ2-7, with 8 bases that match TRBD2. CDR1 is SGHRS, CDR2 YFSETQ, per germline. With V trimmed by 4 bases and J by 5 bases, 14 bases remained unmatched. This CDR3 is 16 amino acids long. CDR3 DNA sequence: TGCGCCAGCAGCGTGCGTACCGGCCGGGAGGGCGACGAGCAGTACTTC. Encoded protein: CASSVRTGREGDEQYF. The full variable domain, with the rest looked up from reference TRBV5-1 and TRBJ2-7, is KAGVTQTPRYLIKTRGQQVTLSCSPISGHRSVSWYQQTPGQGLQFLFEYFSETQRNKGNFPGRFSGRQFSNSRSEMNVSTLELGDSALYLCASSVRTGREGDEQYFGPGTRLTVT.

This chain joins TRBV4-3 and TRBJ2-5, with 11 nucleotides matching TRBD1. Losses at the gene ends were 2 bases for V and 5 bases for J; bases not matched to a gene: 13. Germline CDR1 reads LGHNA; CDR2 reads YSLEER. The CDR3 runs 18 residues. The CDR3 spells CASSQRYPGQGVGETQYF. In DNA, the CDR3 is TGCGCCAGCAGCCAACGATATCCGGGACAGGGGGTCGGTGAGACCCAGTACTTC.

The V and J genes are TRBV6-1 and TRBJ2-5; perhaps TRBD1 as D (7 bases). The CDR3 has 15 amino acids. CDR1 is MNHNS and CDR2 is SASEGT in the germline V gene. Trimming took 2 bases from V and 5 from J, leaving 15 bases between them. The CDR3 sequence is CASSEPVTGRETQYF. The CDR3 region has the DNA TGTGCCAGCAGTGAACCGGTGACAGGGAGGGAGACCCAGTACTTC.

The V gene is TRBV14, the J gene TRBJ2-5; a possible D gene is TRBD1 (5 bases). The CDR3 sequence is 17 residues long. V was pared by 4 bases and J by 5 bases, with 23 bases between. The germline gives CDR1 SGHDN, CDR2 FVKESK. CDR3 sequence: CASSPTVRTRLSETQYF. CDR3 nucleotides: TGTGCCAGCAGCCCGACCGTTAGGACACGTCTTTCGGAGACCCAGTACTTC.

The chain links TRBV27 to TRBJ2-7; 8 nucleotides match TRBD2. This CDR3 has 15 amino acids. The germline V gene encodes CDR1 MNHEY and CDR2 SMNVEV (reference sequence). With 4 bases clipped from V and 3 bases from J, the junction kept 8 bases outside the gene matches. The CDR3 here is CASSWLGREDYEQYF. CDR3 in DNA: TGTGCCAGCAGTTGGCTGGGGCGGGAGGACTACGAGCAGTACTTC.

As to this clone: The same CDR3 arises from other DNA sequences in this sample as well. The rearrangement uses TRBV6-5 and TRBJ1-2; 8 bases agree with TRBD1. Germline CDR1 MNHEY, CDR2 SVGAGI. The CDR3 consists of 13 residues. V was pared by 5 bases and J by 6 bases, with 5 bases of the junction left unmatched. DNA of the CDR3: TGTGCCAGCAGTCGCGGACAGGGCCATGGCTACACCTTC. It encodes CASSRGQGHGYTF.

V and J are TRBV5-1 and TRBJ2-7, with 9 bases that match TRBD1. The CDR3 totals 15 residues. Trimming at V came to 5 bases and at J to 5 bases, leaving 11 bases not matched to a gene. From germline, CDR1 is SGHRS and CDR2 YFSETQ. The CDR3 protein is CASRGPGQGRHEQYF. CDR3 nucleotides: TGCGCCAGCAGGGGTCCGGGACAGGGACGCCACGAGCAGTACTTC.